The T cell receptor (beta chain) under discussion was sequenced for a study of cytomegalovirus exposure and HLA in healthy donors. The study, taken as a whole, reports: Previously analyzed data showed that most TCR beta V segments were productive at a frequency of about 90% or about 30%.

Primers: 60 Vbeta forward and 13 Jbeta reverse. Assay used: immunoSEQ multiplex PCR; TCRdb lists only in-frame clones, some missing. Of around 200,000 clones listed, less than 85% are singletons. Germline CDR1 reads SNHLY; CDR2 reads FYNNEI. Trimming took 6 bases from V and 5 from J, leaving 16 bases between them. The CDR3 consists of 14 residues. Regarding this clone: Antigen unknown.

The chain links TRBV2 to TRBJ1-1; tentative D call: TRBD1 (6 bases). This clonotype was obtained from a man in his thirties or forties in good health and CMV-seropositive. The specimen was PBMCs. The CDR3 DNA follows: TGTGCCAGCAGCCCCCCGAAGGGGGGGACTGAAGCTTTCTTT. It translates to CASSPPKGGTEAFF.